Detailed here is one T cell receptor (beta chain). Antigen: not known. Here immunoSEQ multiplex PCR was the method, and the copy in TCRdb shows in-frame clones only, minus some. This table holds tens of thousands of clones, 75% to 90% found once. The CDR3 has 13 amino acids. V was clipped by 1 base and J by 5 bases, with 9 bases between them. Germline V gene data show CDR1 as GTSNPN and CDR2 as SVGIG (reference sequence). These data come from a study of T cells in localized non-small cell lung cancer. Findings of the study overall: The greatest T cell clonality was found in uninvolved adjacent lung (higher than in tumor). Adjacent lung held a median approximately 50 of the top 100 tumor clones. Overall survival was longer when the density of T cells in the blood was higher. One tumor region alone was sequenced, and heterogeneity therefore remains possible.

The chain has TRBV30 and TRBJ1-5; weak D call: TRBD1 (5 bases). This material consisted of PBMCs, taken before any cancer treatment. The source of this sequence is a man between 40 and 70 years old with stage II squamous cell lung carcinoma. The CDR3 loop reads CAWSEGRDQPQHF. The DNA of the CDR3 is TGTGCCTGGAGTGAGGGGCGCGATCAGCCCCAGCATTTT.